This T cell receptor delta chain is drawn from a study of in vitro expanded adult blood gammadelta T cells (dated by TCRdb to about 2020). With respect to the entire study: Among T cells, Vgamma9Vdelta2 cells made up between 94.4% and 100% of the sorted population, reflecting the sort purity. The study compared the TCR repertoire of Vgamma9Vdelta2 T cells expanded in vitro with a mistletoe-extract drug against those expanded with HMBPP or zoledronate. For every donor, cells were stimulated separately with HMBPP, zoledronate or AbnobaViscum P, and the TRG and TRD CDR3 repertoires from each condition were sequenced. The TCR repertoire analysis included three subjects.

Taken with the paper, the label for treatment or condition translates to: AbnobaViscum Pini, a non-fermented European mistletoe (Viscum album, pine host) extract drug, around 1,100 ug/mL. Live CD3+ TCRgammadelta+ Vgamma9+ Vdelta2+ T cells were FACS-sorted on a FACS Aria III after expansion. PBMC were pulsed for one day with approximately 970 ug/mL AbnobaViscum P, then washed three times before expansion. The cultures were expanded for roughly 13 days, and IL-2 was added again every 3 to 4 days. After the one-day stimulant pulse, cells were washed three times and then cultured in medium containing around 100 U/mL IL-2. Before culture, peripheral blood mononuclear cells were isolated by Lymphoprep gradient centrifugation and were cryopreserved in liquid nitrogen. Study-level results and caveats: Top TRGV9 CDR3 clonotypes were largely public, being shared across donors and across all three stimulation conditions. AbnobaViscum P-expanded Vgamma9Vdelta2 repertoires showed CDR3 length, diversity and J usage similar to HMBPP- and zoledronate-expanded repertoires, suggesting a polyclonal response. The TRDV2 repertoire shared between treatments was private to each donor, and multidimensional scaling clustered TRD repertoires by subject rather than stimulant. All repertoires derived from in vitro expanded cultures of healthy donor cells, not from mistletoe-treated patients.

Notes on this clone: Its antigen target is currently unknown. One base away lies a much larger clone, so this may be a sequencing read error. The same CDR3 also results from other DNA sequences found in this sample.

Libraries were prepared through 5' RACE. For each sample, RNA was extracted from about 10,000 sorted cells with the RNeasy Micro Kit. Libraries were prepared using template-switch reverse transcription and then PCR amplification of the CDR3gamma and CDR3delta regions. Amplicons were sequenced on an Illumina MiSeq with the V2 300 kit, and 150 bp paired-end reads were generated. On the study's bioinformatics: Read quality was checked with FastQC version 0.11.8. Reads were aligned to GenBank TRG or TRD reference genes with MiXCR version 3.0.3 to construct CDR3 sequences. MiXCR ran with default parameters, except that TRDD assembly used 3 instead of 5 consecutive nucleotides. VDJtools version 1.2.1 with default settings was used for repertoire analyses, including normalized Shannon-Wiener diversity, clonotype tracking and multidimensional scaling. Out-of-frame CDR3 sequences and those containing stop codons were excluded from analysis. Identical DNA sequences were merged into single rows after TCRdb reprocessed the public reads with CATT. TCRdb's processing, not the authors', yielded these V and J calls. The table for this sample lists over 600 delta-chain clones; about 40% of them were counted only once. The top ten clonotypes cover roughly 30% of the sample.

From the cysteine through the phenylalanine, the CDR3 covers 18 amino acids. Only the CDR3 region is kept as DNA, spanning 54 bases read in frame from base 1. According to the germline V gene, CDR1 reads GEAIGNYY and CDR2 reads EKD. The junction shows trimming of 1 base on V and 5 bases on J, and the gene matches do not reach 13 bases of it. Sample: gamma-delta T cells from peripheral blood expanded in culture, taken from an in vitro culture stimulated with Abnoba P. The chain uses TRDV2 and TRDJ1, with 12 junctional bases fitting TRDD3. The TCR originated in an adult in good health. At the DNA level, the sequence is TGTGCCTGTGACACTTTAATACTGGGGGATACACCTACTGATAAACTCATCTTT. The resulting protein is CACDTLILGDTPTDKLIF.